A selection of T cell receptor beta chains follows, all from one sample in a study of blood T cell repertoires in COVID-19. Clones were read by immunoSEQ multiplex PCR, and TCRdb kept only the in-frame ones, dropping some. The sample carries approximately 300,000 clones, 90% recorded once. Sequenced material: peripheral blood. The receptors were gathered from a woman aged 25 to 39 with COVID-19, enrolled during active disease. Both conserved end residues are part of each CDR3. Fields, in order: D gene, clone size, CDR3 length, V gene, J gene, CDR3 DNA, CDR3 protein. The D gene is left open where the match is weak. Some rows mark clone size as missing; the rest say once, few, many or name a class of expanded clone.

D: TRBD2
size: -
length: 15
V: TRBV7-3
J: TRBJ2-1
DNA: TGTGCCAGCAGCTTAGGGACTAGCGGATACAATGAGCAGTTCTTC
CDR3: CASSLGTSGYNEQFF

D: TRBD2
size: -
length: 19
V: TRBV28
J: TRBJ2-3
DNA: TGTGCCAGCAGTGCACGGACTAGCGGGAGGGCCACTAGGACAGATACGCAGTATTTT
CDR3: CASSARTSGRATRTDTQYF

D: TRBD1
size: -
length: 14
V: TRBV6-5
J: TRBJ2-1
DNA: TGTGCCGGCGACAGGGGGAGCTCCTACAATGAGCAGTTCTTC
CDR3: CAGDRGSSYNEQFF

D: -
size: -
length: 13
V: TRBV15
J: TRBJ2-1
DNA: TGTGCCACCAGCAGAGGGTCACAGGGTATCCGGTTCTTC
CDR3: CATSRGSQGIRFF

D: TRBD1
size: few
length: 15
V: TRBV5-6
J: TRBJ1-5
DNA: TGTGCCAGCAGCGTGGGCGGGACAGGGGGCCAGCCCCAGCATTTT
CDR3: CASSVGGTGGQPQHF

D: -
size: -
length: 15
V: TRBV7-3
J: TRBJ1-1
DNA: TGTGCCAGCAGCTTAGGGAGGGCAGGGGTAACTGAAGCTTTCTTT
CDR3: CASSLGRAGVTEAFF

D: -
size: -
length: 15
V: TRBV5-1
J: TRBJ2-2
DNA: TGCGCCAGCAGCTTGTTGACTATGAACACCGGGGAGCTGTTTTTT
CDR3: CASSLLTMNTGELFF

D: -
size: -
length: 15
V: TRBV19
J: TRBJ1-4
DNA: TGTGCCAGTAGTCTACCAGGGGTGACTAATGAAAAACTGTTTTTT
CDR3: CASSLPGVTNEKLFF

D: -
size: -
length: 15
V: TRBV4-1
J: TRBJ2-1
DNA: TGCGCCAGCAGCCAAGACGGGGTACAGCACAATGAGCAGTTCTTC
CDR3: CASSQDGVQHNEQFF

D: -
size: -
length: 14
V: TRBV15
J: TRBJ2-7
DNA: TGTGCCACCAGCAGAGAGCGGAGGAACTACGAGCAGTACTTC
CDR3: CATSRERRNYEQYF

D: TRBD2
size: -
length: 15
V: TRBV5-1
J: TRBJ2-7
DNA: TGCGCCAGCAGCTCCTTAGTAGCGGGAGGGCCGGAGCAGTACTTC
CDR3: CASSSLVAGGPEQYF

D: TRBD1
size: once
length: 15
V: TRBV4-1
J: TRBJ1-5
DNA: TGCGCCAGCAGCCAGGGACAGGGGAGCAATCAGCCCCAGCATTTT
CDR3: CASSQGQGSNQPQHF

D: -
size: -
length: 16
V: TRBV6-6
J: TRBJ2-5
DNA: TGTGCCAGCAGTACATCTTCCGGGGGAGTAAAGCGGACCCAGTACTTC
CDR3: CASSTSSGGVKRTQYF

D: TRBD2
size: -
length: 13
V: TRBV5-4
J: TRBJ2-1
DNA: TGTGCCAGCAGCGGGACTAGCTCTGATGAGCAGTTCTTC
CDR3: CASSGTSSDEQFF

D: -
size: -
length: 13
V: TRBV7-9
J: TRBJ2-3
DNA: TGTGCCAGCAGCCTGATACAATCTGGTACGCAGTATTTT
CDR3: CASSLIQSGTQYF

D: -
size: once
length: 15
V: TRBV5-1
J: TRBJ2-1
DNA: TGCGCCAGCAGCTTGGATCAGGGCTCCTACAATGAGCAGTTCTTC
CDR3: CASSLDQGSYNEQFF

D: TRBD1
size: -
length: 14
V: TRBV3-1/TRBV3-2
J: TRBJ1-2
DNA: TGTGCCAGCAGCCGCCTTACAGGGGACTATGGCTACACCTTC
CDR3: CASSRLTGDYGYTF